This T cell receptor (beta chain) appears in the sequencing data of a study of blood T cell repertoires in COVID-19. Study as a whole: T cells, B-cell-depleted T cells, or PBMCs provided the cDNA or gDNA that served as material.

Details on this clone: Different DNA sequences within this sample yield the same CDR3.

Authors' methods: Reference gene primer amplification in the assay estimated nucleated cell counts. TCRdb keeps only in-frame clones here, not all; method: immunoSEQ multiplex PCR. V and J calls and clone size are copied from that table; D and trimming were computed from the DNA. The repertoire consists of roughly 60,000 clones, with about 90% occurring once and the leading ten covering roughly a tenth. With 0 bases clipped from V and 7 bases from J, the junction kept 4 bases outside the gene matches. The CDR3 sequence is 15 residues long. Germline-derived CDR1 and CDR2 are LGHNA and YNFKEQ. The V gene is TRBV4-2, the J gene TRBJ2-1; TRBD1 aligns across 9 bases. Material for sequencing was peripheral blood. The TCR was taken from a human donor with acute or convalescent COVID-19. The donor label of this sample is uncertain. This CDR3 reads CASSQEGTGYNEQFF. The CDR3 DNA reads TGTGCCAGCAGCCAAGAGGGGACAGGGTATAATGAGCAGTTCTTC.